The clone carrying this TCR beta chain was counted between two and nine times. Antigen unknown. The CDR3 is 18 amino acids. Germline V gene sequence: CDR1 DFQATT, CDR2 SNEGSKA (reference sequence). V gave up 1 base and J gave up 1 base; unmatched junction bases: 14. Healthy Caucasian individuals made up all the donors. This entry belongs to a study of identical twins. Study-level results: Invariant T cells like MAIT and iNKT could partly confound the zero-insertion analyses.

TCRdb called the 5' RACE reads again in MiXCR, with one record for every CDR3 protein. The sample contains 1.5 million to 2 million distinct CDR3 sequences, 25% to 35% of which appear only once. The chain carries TRBV20-1 and TRBJ1-2; 8 nucleotides line up with TRBD1. The sequence came from a newborn girl in good health. Sequenced: cord blood. This CDR3 is CSARGQGNSGGINYGYTF. In nucleotides, the CDR3 is TGCAGTGCTAGAGGCCAGGGGAACTCAGGGGGCATTAACTATGGCTACACCTTC.